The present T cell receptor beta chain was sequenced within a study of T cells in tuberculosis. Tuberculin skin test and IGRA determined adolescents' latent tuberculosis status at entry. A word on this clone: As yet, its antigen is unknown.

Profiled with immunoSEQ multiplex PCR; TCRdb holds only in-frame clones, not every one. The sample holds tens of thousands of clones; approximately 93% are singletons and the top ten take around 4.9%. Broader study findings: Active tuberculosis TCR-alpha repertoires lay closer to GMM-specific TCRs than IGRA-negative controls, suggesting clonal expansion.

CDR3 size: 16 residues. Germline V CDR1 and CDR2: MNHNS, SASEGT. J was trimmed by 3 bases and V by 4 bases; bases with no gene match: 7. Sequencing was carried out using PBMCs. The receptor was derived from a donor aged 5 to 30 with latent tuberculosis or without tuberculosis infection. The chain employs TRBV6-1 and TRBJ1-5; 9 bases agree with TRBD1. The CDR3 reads CASSVRDRVFNQPQHF. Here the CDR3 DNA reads TGTGCCAGCAGTGTACGGGACAGGGTTTTCAATCAGCCCCAGCATTTT.